This T cell receptor (beta chain) was identified during a study of T cell repertoires in cytomegalovirus infection. Study results and limitations: CMV-specific HLA-C-restricted TCR beta clonotypes dominated the ex vivo response. Totalled public TCR beta family frequency picked out people who carried CMV plus the relevant HLA.

V lost 2 bases and J lost 2, with 10 bases in between. The CDR3 runs to 15 residues. TCRdb processed the reads anew with MiXCR; each CDR3 protein has one entry. The data hold 75,000 to 100,000 distinct CDR3 sequences, with about 29% observed a single time. About this clonotype: Its antigen is currently unknown.

The sequencing used CD8+ T cells from cultured PBMCs, collected from culture after CMV antigen stimulation. The clonotype comes from a human donor in good health (CMV status not recorded). Some clones in this sample may be carry-over from other donors' samples. This rearrangement joins TRBV12-3 or TRBV12-4 to TRBJ2-1; the D gene is possibly TRBD1 (5 bases). CDR3 in DNA: TGTGCCAGCAGTTTATGGGGCAAGCCCTACAATGAGCAGTTCTTC. Its translation: CASSLWGKPYNEQFF.